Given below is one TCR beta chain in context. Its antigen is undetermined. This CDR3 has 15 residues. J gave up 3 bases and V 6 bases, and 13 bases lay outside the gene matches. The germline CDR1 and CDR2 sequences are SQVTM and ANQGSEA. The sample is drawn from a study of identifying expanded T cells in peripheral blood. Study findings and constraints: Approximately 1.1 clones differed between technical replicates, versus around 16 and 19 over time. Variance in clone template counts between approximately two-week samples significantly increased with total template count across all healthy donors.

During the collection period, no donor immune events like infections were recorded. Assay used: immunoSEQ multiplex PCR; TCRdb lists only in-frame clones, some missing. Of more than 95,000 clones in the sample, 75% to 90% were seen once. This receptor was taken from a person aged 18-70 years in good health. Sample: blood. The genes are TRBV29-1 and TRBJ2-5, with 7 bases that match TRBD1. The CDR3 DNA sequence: TGCAGCGTCGGAGTGATAAAAGGACAGGAAGAGACCCAGTACTTC. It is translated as CSVGVIKGQEETQYF.